This TCR beta chain was sequenced in a study of identical twins. General study results and limits: Within monozygotic twins, out-of-frame TCR alpha sharing was underestimated by the models. Twins shared out-of-frame alpha sequences with excess low generation probability. Where beta out-of-frame sequences were concerned, excess twin sharing was weaker.

This clonotype occurred a few times. Its specificity is not known. TCRdb called the 5' RACE reads again in MiXCR, with one record for every CDR3 protein. The data show approximately 500,000 distinct CDR3 sequences, nearly 15% seen once. The germline V and J ends were trimmed by 7 bases and 0 bases, with 16 bases remaining between them. Germline V CDR1 and CDR2: MNHEY, SVGEGT. This CDR3 has 15 residues. This same sample was also part of a study on yellow fever vaccine responses in identical twins. That investigation notes: As reported, the vaccine T cell response of twins seemed partly convergent and partly personalized.

The source of this sequence is a woman in her late teens or twenties in good health. Sequenced material: CD4+ T cells sorted from blood. The gene calls are TRBV6-2 or TRBV6-3 and TRBJ2-7; maybe TRBD1 (6 bases). The CDR3, as DNA: TGTGCCAGCACCCCACAGGGCATGGGCTCCTACGAGCAGTACTTC. Its translation: CASTPQGMGSYEQYF.